The present T cell receptor beta chain was sequenced within a study of cytomegalovirus exposure and HLA in healthy donors. As for the study in general: The study placed around 85% of its 398 genotyped donors in the Caucasian-associated ancestry cluster.

Details on this clone: What it recognizes is unknown.

Trimming took off 0 bases at V and 8 bases at J, with 17 bases between the two ends. The CDR3 is 15 residues long. Germline V lookup: CDR1 SGHDT, CDR2 YYEEEE. General study results and limits: When the data were analyzed later, several of the most significant clusters appeared to be linked to common viral pathogens. From TCR beta sequences, most subjects' HLA-A and HLA-B alleles were reportedly predicted accurately. The authors later linked a missense DCLRE1C variant to TCR beta V- and J-gene trimming.

In the PCR, 60 Vbeta and 13 Jbeta primers were used. Profiling relied on immunoSEQ multiplex PCR, and the TCRdb table lists in-frame clones only, not all of them. The sample lists some 160,000 clones; roughly 82% were seen once. Sequencing used PBMCs. The chain uses TRBV5-6 and TRBJ1-2; D is possibly TRBD1 (5 bases). The sequence derives from a man aged 50 to 60 in good health and CMV-seropositive. The CDR3 region has the DNA TGTGCCAGCAGCTTGGCAGGCAGGGTGTATAGCGGCTACACCTTC. As protein: CASSLAGRVYSGYTF.